This T cell receptor beta chain was sequenced during a study of shared clonotypes between healthy human individuals. Study overall: For every donor, three CD4 naive, three CD4 memory, two CD8 naive and one CD8 memory plates were used.

Points on this clone: Its cognate antigen is unknown.

Germline CDR1 reads SEHNR; CDR2 reads FQNEAQ (reference sequence). V lost 5 bases and J lost 5, with 18 bases in between. The CDR3 length is 16 residues. Whole-study results and caveats: As a rule, naive subsets had a larger estimated richness than memory subsets.

Several immunoSEQ plates received, in even portions, the genomic DNA of each subset. Produced via immunoSEQ multiplex PCR; TCRdb's table is partial and in-frame only. Here the sample spans roughly 2,500,000 clones, roughly 93% being singletons. The receptor comes from a man aged 18 to 35 in good health. Some clones in this sample may be carry-over from other donors' samples. The gene calls are TRBV7-9 and TRBJ2-2; possible D gene TRBD2, 7 bases. Sequences were obtained from naive CD4+ T cells from PBMCs. Sample subset: CD45RA+ positively selected. CDR3 DNA sequence: TGTGCCAGCAGCCCACCAGGGAGGGGGGCGACCGGGGAGCTGTTTTTT. Protein sequence: CASSPPGRGATGELFF.